The 18 T cell receptor beta chains below come from one sample, sequenced in a study of T cells in localized non-small cell lung cancer. The assay was immunoSEQ multiplex PCR, and TCRdb's table has in-frame clones only and misses some. Of around 36,000 clones listed, about 76% were seen once; the top ten hold around 7.8%. This specimen consisted of peripheral blood mononuclear cells, obtained before any cancer treatment. The origin of the receptors is a male donor aged 60 or over with stage II lung adenocarcinoma.

The chain employs TRBV7-9 and TRBJ1-2; no reliable D call. The CDR3 consists of 15 residues. CDR1 and CDR2 from the germline V gene are SEHNR and FQNEAQ (reference sequence). The V and J ends lost 11 bases and 4 bases respectively, with 23 bases between them. The DNA of the CDR3 is TGTGCCTTTTCGAGCAGGCGAAAGGATTCCTATGGCTACACCTTC. Translated, it gives CAFSSRRKDSYGYTF.

This clone turned up a few times. J is TRBJ1-2 and V is TRBV7-9, with D unresolved. Between the trimmed V and J ends, which lost 0 bases and 6 bases, there was a span of 2 bases. Germline V lookup: CDR1 SEHNR, CDR2 FQNEAQ (reference sequence). The CDR3 has 11 residues. The CDR3 sequence is CASSLADGYTF. The DNA of the CDR3 is TGTGCCAGCAGCTTAGCCGATGGCTACACCTTC.

This chain links TRBV7-9 with TRBJ2-2; 10 positions match TRBD2. This CDR3 has 18 residues. Per the germline V gene, CDR1 is SEHNR and CDR2 is FQNEAQ (reference sequence). With V trimmed by 3 bases and J by 7 bases, 14 bases remained unmatched. Here the CDR3 reads CASSFGWGPLAGYGELFF. As DNA, the CDR3 is TGTGCCAGCAGCTTTGGATGGGGACCACTAGCGGGATACGGGGAGCTGTTTTTT. Together with reference TRBV7-9 and TRBJ2-2, the CDR3 gives the full variable domain: DTGVSQNPRHKITKRGQNVTFRCDPISEHNRLYWYRQTLGQGPEFLTYFQNEAQLEKSRLLSDRFSAERPKGSFSTLEIQRTEQGDSAMYLCASSFGWGPLAGYGELFFGEGSRLTVL.

A few counts support this clone. The chain recombines TRBV18 with TRBJ1-2; D may be TRBD1 (6 bases). V was cut by 2 bases and J by 7 bases, with 11 bases left in between. Germline CDR1 and CDR2: KGHSH and LQKENI. The length of the CDR3 is 13 residues. This CDR3 is CASSPGQGIGYTF. As DNA, the CDR3 is TGTGCCAGCTCACCAGGCCAGGGGATTGGCTACACCTTC.

Comments on this clone: The same CDR3 arises from other DNA sequences in this sample as well. The chain joins TRBV28 to TRBJ1-1; D call uncertain. Germline V gives CDR1 MDHEN, CDR2 SYDVKM. The CDR3 is 15 amino acids. V dropped 5 bases and J dropped 0 bases, with 13 bases sitting between them. The CDR3 DNA is TGTGCCAGCAGTCCCCTTTTGGACGTGAACACTGAAGCTTTCTTT. Its translation: CASSPLLDVNTEAFF.

The rearrangement uses TRBV28 and TRBJ1-1; 8 nucleotides match TRBD1. Germline V gene data show CDR1 as MDHEN and CDR2 as SYDVKM. V lost 2 bases and J lost 7; bases outside the gene matches: 9. The length of the CDR3 is 15 residues. The CDR3 reads CASSLRLRDRSEAFF. The CDR3 DNA reads as TGTGCCAGCAGTTTACGGCTCCGGGACAGGAGTGAAGCTTTCTTT.

V gene TRBV7-6 combines with J gene TRBJ2-2; 8 bases line up with TRBD2. J lost 2 bases, V lost 1 base, and 3 bases had no gene match. CDR1 SGHVS and CDR2 FNYEAQ come from the germline V gene. There are 16 residues in the CDR3. DNA of the CDR3: TGTGCCAGCAGCTTAGAACTAGCGGCTAACACCGGGGAGCTGTTTTTT. This gives the protein CASSLELAANTGELFF.

This clone was seen a few times. The gene calls are TRBV5-1 and TRBJ1-1; D is unclear. V lost 1 base to trimming and J lost 3 bases, with 7 bases between them. The V gene's germline CDR1 is SGHRS and CDR2 YFSETQ. The CDR3 is 13 amino acids. CDR3 sequence reads: CASSLTIDTEAFF. In nucleotides, the CDR3 is TGCGCCAGCAGCTTGACAATTGACACTGAAGCTTTCTTT. The full variable domain, rest sourced from reference TRBV5-1 and TRBJ1-1, is KAGVTQTPRYLIKTRGQQVTLSCSPISGHRSVSWYQQTPGQGLQFLFEYFSETQRNKGNFPGRFSGRQFSNSRSEMNVSTLELGDSALYLCASSLTIDTEAFFGQGTRLTVV.

The J gene is TRBJ2-1, the V gene TRBV10-3, with 12 bases identical to TRBD2. The CDR3 runs to 14 residues. The germline V gene has CDR1 ENHRY and CDR2 SYGVKD. The ends lost 4 bases at V and 7 bases at J; junction bases unmatched: 2. Here the CDR3 DNA reads TGTGCCATCAGTGGGACTAGCGGGAAGAATGAGCAGTTCTTC. Its protein is CAISGTSGKNEQFF.

J is TRBJ1-1 and V is TRBV7-9; D is uncertain. The CDR3 has 14 amino acids. V was trimmed by 4 bases and J by 2 bases, leaving 11 bases between them. CDR1 is SEHNR and CDR2 is FQNEAQ in the germline V gene (reference sequence). The CDR3 here is CASSSDSGNTEAFF. The CDR3 nucleotides read TGTGCCAGCAGCTCCGATTCGGGTAACACTGAAGCTTTCTTT. Together with reference TRBV7-9 and TRBJ1-1, the CDR3 gives the full variable domain: DTGVSQNPRHKITKRGQNVTFRCDPISEHNRLYWYRQTLGQGPEFLTYFQNEAQLEKSRLLSDRFSAERPKGSFSTLEIQRTEQGDSAMYLCASSSDSGNTEAFFGQGTRLTVV.

The rearrangement uses TRBV27 and TRBJ2-6; D call uncertain. V gave up 5 bases and J gave up 0 bases, with 2 bases separating them. CDR3 length equals 13 residues. Germline values: CDR1 MNHEY, CDR2 SMNVEV (reference sequence). DNA of the CDR3: TGTGCCAGCAGTCCCTCTGGGGCCAACGTCCTGACTTTC. Protein product: CASSPSGANVLTF.

This clone was seen just once. V is TRBV7-6 and J is TRBJ2-1; TRBD2 matches at 7 bases. This CDR3 contains 14 residues. Trimming took 5 bases from V and 7 from J; bases not matched to a gene: 8. Germline values: CDR1 SGHVS, CDR2 FNYEAQ. The CDR3 DNA sequence: TGTGCCAGCAGCCAGGAGCGGGAAAGGAATGAGCAGTTCTTC. Protein: CASSQERERNEQFF.

The V call is TRBV7-9, the J call TRBJ1-2; D unclear. The CDR3 has 13 residues. CDR1 and CDR2 from the germline V gene are SEHNR and FQNEAQ (reference sequence). The germline V and J ends were trimmed by 0 bases and 7 bases, with 9 bases remaining between them. The CDR3 loop is CASSLAREGGYTF. CDR3 coding DNA: TGTGCCAGCAGCTTAGCGAGGGAGGGTGGCTACACCTTC.

This clone was picked up one time. This chain joins TRBV7-3 and TRBJ2-3; TRBD1 might be the D (5 bases). The V end was cut by 2 bases, the J end by 7 bases, with 10 bases between. The CDR3 has 13 residues. Germline V gives CDR1 SGHTA, CDR2 FQGTGA. This CDR3 is CASSLGASYTQYF. CDR3 bases: TGTGCCAGCAGCTTAGGGGCGTCCTATACGCAGTATTTT. The full variable domain, with the rest looked up from reference TRBV7-3 and TRBJ2-3, is GAGVSQTPSNKVTEKGKYVELRCDPISGHTALYWYRQSLGQGPEFLIYFQGTGAADDSGLPNDRFFAVRPEGSVSTLKIQRTERGDSAVYLCASSLGASYTQYFGPGTRLTVL.

The chain employs TRBV5-1 and TRBJ2-4; 11 bases match TRBD1. CDR3 length equals 14 residues. V trimming: 4 bases; J trimming: 8 bases; junction bases outside the gene matches: 5. Per germline, CDR1 SGHRS and CDR2 YFSETQ. The CDR3 loop is CASSPGQGGDIQYF. The CDR3 DNA reads as TGCGCCAGCAGCCCGGGACAGGGGGGCGACATTCAGTACTTC.

The chain joins TRBV27 to TRBJ1-1, with D uncertain. Trimming took off 4 bases at V and 0 bases at J, with 9 bases between the two ends. Per the germline V gene, CDR1 is MNHEY and CDR2 is SMNVEV (reference sequence). The CDR3 is 14 residues long. CDR3 protein: CASSYGPVNTEAFF. CDR3 in DNA: TGTGCCAGCAGTTACGGGCCCGTGAACACTGAAGCTTTCTTT.

V gene TRBV7-6 combines with J gene TRBJ2-7, with D possibly called TRBD1 or TRBD2 (5 bases each). CDR3 length equals 14 residues. The V end lost 3 bases, the J end lost 2 bases, and 11 bases lay between the germline ends. CDR1 SGHVS and CDR2 FNYEAQ come from the germline V gene. The CDR3 coding sequence is TGTGCCAGCAGCTTGGGACCGGGCACCTACGAGCAGTACTTC. Protein product: CASSLGPGTYEQYF.

The chain employs TRBV9 and TRBJ2-3; no clear D gene. This CDR3 is built from 13 residues. V was shortened by 1 base and J by 2 bases, with 5 bases between the two germline ends. Germline CDR1 and CDR2: SGDLS and YYNGEE. CDR3: CASSVQTTDTQYF. In nucleotides, the CDR3 is TGTGCCAGCAGCGTACAGACCACAGATACGCAGTATTTT.